Listed here are 23 T cell receptor beta chains from one sample, sequenced in a study of T cell clonality in common variable immunodeficiency. Study findings and constraints: Common variable immunodeficiency TCR beta sequences reportedly had fewer deletions and N-nucleotide insertions.

The repertoire was sequenced with immunoSEQ multiplex PCR; TCRdb's copy has only in-frame clones and lacks some. The specimen gives some 14,000 clones without singletons; the ten biggest hold roughly 12%. These receptors have no known antigen. Source material: peripheral blood mononuclear cells. The receptors shown here come from a human donor with common variable immunodeficiency.

Many counts were recorded for this clone. The missing CDR3 end, 3 residues past where the read stops, is filled in from the germline J gene. The genes are TRBV14 and TRBJ1-1, with TRBD1 identical over 8 bases. This CDR3 spans 15 amino acids. V lost 4 bases to trimming and J lost 4 bases; unmatched junction nucleotides: 8. Germline values: CDR1 SGHDN, CDR2 FVKESK. CDR3 DNA (partial): TGTGCCAGCAGCCCAACTGACAGGGGACGCACTGAA. Protein product: CASSPTDRGRTE. The full CDR3 protein is CASSPTDRGRTEAFF.

This clone was counted many times. Sequencing ends 3 residues short of the CDR3 end; the germline J gene provides the rest. The chain carries TRBV5-4 and TRBJ2-5; 11 nucleotides align to TRBD2. Germline CDR1 is SGHNT and CDR2 is YYREEE (reference sequence). The trim removed 2 bases at V and 7 bases at J, leaving 1 base unmatched. The CDR3 spans 13 residues. Incomplete CDR3 DNA: TGTGCCAGCAGCTTACTAGCGGGGGTGACC. Translated: CASSLLAGVT. The complete CDR3 protein is CASSLLAGVTQYF.

This clone was observed a few times. The read halts 3 residues ahead of the CDR3 end, with the missing end drawn from the germline J gene. V and J are TRBV6-1 and TRBJ1-5; 7 bases line up with TRBD1. In germline, CDR1 is MNHNS, CDR2 SASEGT. Trimming at V came to 4 bases and at J to 3 bases, leaving 3 bases not matched to a gene. The length of the CDR3 is 14 residues. The sequenced part of the CDR3 DNA is TGTGCCAGCAGTGTTGACAGGGACAATCAGCCC. This gives the protein CASSVDRDNQP. The whole CDR3 region reads CASSVDRDNQPQHF.

Concerning this clone itself: The sequence runs out 3 residues before the end of the CDR3; the remainder is reconstructed from the germline J gene. The V and J genes are TRBV7-2 and TRBJ2-7; 10 bases line up with TRBD2. The CDR3 contains 15 residues. The junction had 10 bases not matched to a gene; V was cut back by 5 bases and J by 6 bases. From germline, CDR1 is SGHTA and CDR2 FQGNSA. The CDR3 here is CASSIPGTSASEQYF. Incomplete CDR3 DNA: TGTGCCAGCAGCATCCCCGGGACTAGCGCTTCCGAG. Full variable domain (rest looked up from reference TRBV7-2 and TRBJ2-7): GAGVSQSPSNKVTEKGKDVELRCDPISGHTALYWYRQSLGQGLEFLIYFQGNSAPDKSGLPSDRFSAERTGGSVSTLTIQRTQQEDSAVYLCASSIPGTSASEQYFGPGTRLTVT.

On this clone itself: The read stops 3 residues short of the end of the CDR3; the missing end is completed from the germline J gene. The chain links TRBV7-9 to TRBJ1-2; 9 positions match TRBD1. The germline V gene encodes CDR1 SEHNR and CDR2 FQNEAQ (reference sequence). V lost 4 bases, J lost 7 bases, and 1 base stayed unmatched. The CDR3 runs to 12 residues. CDR3 amino acids: CASSWDRAGYTF. The sequenced part of the CDR3 DNA is TGTGCCAGCAGCTGGGACAGGGCTGGC.

This clone was seen only a few times. The CDR3 DNA, read in part, is TGTGCCAGCAGTGAAGTAGGGGTAGCAGGGGAGACC. Encoded protein: CASSEVGVAGET. The entire CDR3 sequence reads CASSEVGVAGETQYF. The chain carries TRBV6-1 and TRBJ2-5, with D possibly being TRBD1 (5 bases). From the germline J gene comes the end of the CDR3, since the read stops 3 residues before it. The CDR3 contains 15 residues. V was pared by 1 base and J by 5 bases, with 14 bases between. Germline CDR1 MNHNS, CDR2 SASEGT.

Notes on this clone: With the read ending 3 residues before the CDR3 end, the germline J gene is used to fill in that end. The V call is TRBV18, the J call TRBJ1-1; tentative D call: TRBD1 (5 bases). CDR1 is KGHSH and CDR2 is LQKENI in the germline V gene. The CDR3 contains 14 residues. Between the trimmed V and J ends, which lost 3 bases and 0 bases, there was a span of 8 bases. CDR3 loop: CASSPRQLNTEAFF. The CDR3 bases that were read are TGTGCCAGCTCACCCAGACAGCTGAACACTGAA.

Concerning this clone: The read halts 3 residues ahead of the CDR3 end, with the missing end drawn from the germline J gene. The V and J genes are TRBV30 and TRBJ2-1, with a possible D match to TRBD1 (6 bases). The CDR3 contains 16 residues. With 2 bases removed from V and 3 bases from J, the gap between germline ends came to 17 bases. The V gene's germline CDR1 is GTSNPN and CDR2 SVGIG (reference sequence). Here the CDR3 reads CAWSSYGEGHYNEQFF. Incomplete CDR3 DNA: TGTGCCTGGAGTTCATACGGAGAGGGACACTACAATGAG.

As to this clone: Sequencing ends 3 residues short of the CDR3 end; the germline J gene provides the rest. The rearrangement uses TRBV19 and TRBJ2-5, with no clear D. The germline gives CDR1 LNHDA, CDR2 SQIVND (reference sequence). V was cut by 5 bases and J by 4 bases, with 11 bases left in between. The CDR3 is made up of 13 amino acids. CDR3 DNA, as far as it was read: TGTGCCAGTAGTGGTTATCTCAGAGAGACC. It is translated as CASSGYLRET. The entire CDR3 reads CASSGYLRETQYF. Together with reference TRBV19 and TRBJ2-5, the CDR3 gives the full variable domain: DGGITQSPKYLFRKEGQNVTLSCEQNLNHDAMYWYRQDPGQGLRLIYYSQIVNDFQKGDIAEGYSVSREKKESFPLTVTSAQKNPTAFYLCASSGYLRETQYFGPGTRLLVL.

With regard to this clone: Read sequence stops 3 residues before the CDR3 end, and the germline J gene provides the missing end. The rearrangement links TRBV2 to TRBJ2-3, with D unclear. V was pared by 4 bases and J by 4 bases, with 12 bases between. Germline loops: CDR1 SNHLY, CDR2 FYNNEI. The CDR3 runs to 14 residues. The CDR3 bases that were read are TGTGCCAGCAGTGGCCCCGGTTACTCAGATACG. Encoded protein: CASSGPGYSDT. The whole CDR3 sequence reads CASSGPGYSDTQYF.

This clone occurred a few times. The read ends 3 residues early relative to the CDR3; the germline J gene fills the gap. This chain joins TRBV5-5 and TRBJ2-7; D might be TRBD1 (6 bases). Trimming shortened V by 6 bases and J by 1 base, and 11 bases separated the two germline ends. This CDR3 has 13 residues. The germline gives CDR1 SGHKS, CDR2 YYEKEE (reference sequence). The part of the CDR3 DNA that was read is TGTGCCAGCACACACAGGGAATCCTACGAG. This codes for CASTHRESYE. The full CDR3 is CASTHRESYEQYF.

Details on this clone: The read falls 3 residues short of the CDR3 end, and the missing part is taken from the germline J gene. The chain is built from TRBV6-1 and TRBJ2-3; TRBD1 might be the D (6 bases). CDR3 length equals 15 residues. Germline V CDR1 and CDR2: MNHNS, SASEGT. Between the trimmed V and J ends, which lost 0 bases and 1 base, there was a span of 8 bases. CDR3 residues: CASSEAGARTDTQYF. The sequenced part of the CDR3 DNA is TGTGCCAGCAGTGAAGCGGGGGCCCGCACAGATACG.

This clone was observed a few times. Read sequence stops 3 residues before the CDR3 end, and the germline J gene provides the missing end. V is TRBV7-9 and J is TRBJ1-2; TRBD1 matches at 11 bases. The J segment lost 7 bases and the V segment lost 6 bases, leaving 10 bases of the junction unmatched. The CDR3 covers 15 residues. Germline V gene sequence: CDR1 SEHNR, CDR2 FQNEAQ (reference sequence). The CDR3 sequence is CASSSRTGGIGGYTF. CDR3 DNA (partial): TGTGCCAGCAGTTCCAGGACAGGGGGCATCGGTGGC.

The DNA read from the CDR3 is TGTGCCAGCAGCTCTTTCTACAATGAG. It translates to CASSSFYNE. The full CDR3 protein is CASSSFYNEQFF. V and J are TRBV7-9 and TRBJ2-1; D gene uncertain. The read ends 3 residues early relative to the CDR3; the germline J gene fills the gap. The CDR3 is 12 residues long. Germline values: CDR1 SEHNR, CDR2 FQNEAQ (reference sequence). V was clipped by 4 bases and J by 3 bases, with 4 bases between them.

CDR3 amino acids: CASSIRPGNGELFF. The part of the CDR3 DNA that was read is TGTGCCAGTAGTATAAGGCCAGGGAACGGGGAG. This chain connects TRBV19 to TRBJ2-2; tentatively, D is TRBD1 (5 bases). With the read ending 3 residues before the CDR3 end, the germline J gene is used to fill in that end. The V gene's germline CDR1 is LNHDA and CDR2 SQIVND (reference sequence). Trimming took off 2 bases at V and 7 bases at J, with 11 bases between the two ends. This CDR3 region has 14 residues.

This clone was detected only a few times. The read ends 3 residues shy of where the CDR3 ends; the end is completed using the germline J gene. This chain joins TRBV19 and TRBJ2-3; 12 positions agree with TRBD1. CDR3 length equals 18 residues. J was trimmed by 2 bases and V by 4 bases; bases with no gene match: 10. Germline V gene data show CDR1 as LNHDA and CDR2 as SQIVND (reference sequence). CDR3 bases read: TGTGCCAGTAGTAGCCCCCCCGGGACAGGGGGCTCCACAGATACG. As protein: CASSSPPGTGGSTDT. The entire CDR3 protein reads CASSSPPGTGGSTDTQYF.

This clone was observed at least ten times. The CDR3 end lies 3 residues beyond the end of the read and is filled in from the germline J gene. This chain joins TRBV20-1 and TRBJ1-2; D ambiguous. V was shortened by 1 base and J by 3 bases, with 6 bases between the two germline ends. This CDR3 comprises 12 residues. From germline, CDR1 is DFQATT and CDR2 SNEGSKA (reference sequence). CDR3 bases read: TGCAGTGCTAGAGGTCCCGACTATGGC. It encodes CSARGPDYG. The CDR3 in its entirety is CSARGPDYGYTF.

This clone is deemed medium-sized (0.01 to 0.1%). Read coverage stops 3 residues before the CDR3 terminus; the germline J gene supplies the remainder. The chain joins TRBV19 to TRBJ1-1; TRBD1 might be the D (6 bases). The CDR3 has 14 residues. Trimming shortened V by 6 bases and J by 1 base, and 12 bases separated the two germline ends. Germline V gene sequence: CDR1 LNHDA, CDR2 SQIVND (reference sequence). CDR3 DNA, as far as it was read: TGTGCCAGTAGCTTTAGGACAGCGAACACTGAA. Translation: CASSFRTANTE. The full CDR3 reads CASSFRTANTEAFF.

This clone was seen a handful of times. The read gets to within 3 residues of the CDR3 end, and the germline J gene fills in the rest. The chain joins TRBV30 to TRBJ1-4; the D gene is possibly TRBD1 (5 bases). The CDR3 consists of 13 residues. V was clipped by 0 bases and J by 8 bases, with 10 bases between them. The germline CDR1 and CDR2 sequences are GTSNPN and SVGIG (reference sequence). Incomplete CDR3 DNA: TGTGCCTGGAGTGTAGCAGGGTTCGAAAAA. Translation gives CAWSVAGFEK. In full, the CDR3 reads CAWSVAGFEKLFF.

This clone was seen at least ten times. The read ends 3 residues shy of where the CDR3 ends; the end is completed using the germline J gene. The chain employs TRBV5-1 and TRBJ2-3; D call uncertain. The CDR3 runs to 12 residues. CDR1 and CDR2 from the germline V gene are SGHRS and YFSETQ. Trimming left V 4 bases short and J 6 bases short, with 9 bases between. Partial CDR3 DNA: TGCGCCAGCAGCACGATCGGGGATACG. Translated: CASSTIGDT. The CDR3 reads in full as CASSTIGDTQYF.

With regard to this clone: The read falls 3 residues short of the CDR3 end, and the missing part is taken from the germline J gene. The chain couples TRBV7-9 to TRBJ2-3; TRBD1 agrees at 7 bases. Trimming cost V 5 bases and J 5 bases; bases outside gene matches: 1. The germline CDR1 and CDR2 sequences are SEHNR and FQNEAQ (reference sequence). This CDR3 has 12 amino acids. Incomplete CDR3 DNA: TGTGCCAGCAGCCCAGGGGGAGATACG. Translation gives CASSPGGDT. The CDR3 as a whole reads CASSPGGDTQYF.

About this clone itself: The read terminates 3 residues before the CDR3 end, so the remaining end is supplied by the germline J gene. The rearrangement joins TRBV19 to TRBJ2-1, with 12 bases lining up with TRBD2. V dropped 5 bases and J dropped 0; count of bases not matched to a gene: 5. The CDR3 extends over 17 amino acids. In germline, CDR1 is LNHDA, CDR2 SQIVND (reference sequence). The sequenced CDR3 bases are TGTGCCAGTAGTCCCAGGACTAGCGGGACCTCCTACAATGAG. Its protein product is CASSPRTSGTSYNE. The whole CDR3 sequence reads CASSPRTSGTSYNEQFF.

This clone has just a few counts. From the germline J gene comes the end of the CDR3, since the read stops 3 residues before it. The gene calls are TRBV2 and TRBJ1-3; 8 bases align to TRBD1. Germline values: CDR1 SNHLY, CDR2 FYNNEI. V trimming: 2 bases; J trimming: 9 bases; junction bases outside the gene matches: 9. The CDR3 totals 15 residues. The CDR3 is CASSERYGQGGTIYF. CDR3 DNA, as far as it was read: TGTGCCAGCAGTGAAAGATATGGACAGGGCGGCACC.